This TCR beta chain was captured by sequencing in a study of blood T cell repertoires in COVID-19. Authors' methods: Amplification of reference gene primers provided the estimated nucleated cell counts. Libraries were prepared by immunoSEQ multiplex PCR; TCRdb keeps only in-frame clonotypes and omits some of them. Clone size and V and J calls were adopted from that table, with D and trimming inferred from the DNA. Found here are 200,000 to 250,000 clones, 82% of them singletons; the top ten hold 3% to 4%. V was pared by 0 bases and J by 4 bases, with 8 bases of the junction left unmatched. In germline, CDR1 is SGDLS, CDR2 YYNGEE. The CDR3 is 16 amino acids.

The rearrangement links TRBV9 to TRBJ2-7; TRBD2 matches at 9 bases. This TCR derives from a woman in her sixties or seventies who had recovered from COVID-19. The sample consisted of PBMCs or T cells enriched from blood (not recorded which). This CDR3 reads CASSVGFSGGGYEQYF. The CDR3 region has the DNA TGTGCCAGCAGCGTAGGATTTAGCGGGGGTGGGTACGAGCAGTACTTC. Based on the CDR3 plus reference TRBV9 and TRBJ2-7, the full variable domain is DSGVTQTPKHLITATGQRVTLRCSPRSGDLSVYWYQQSLDQGLQFLIQYYNGEERAKGNILERFSAQQFPDLHSELNLSSLELGDSALYFCASSVGFSGGGYEQYFGPGTRLTVT.